The T cell receptor beta chain described here comes from a study of T cell changes during pregnancy in multiple sclerosis. TCRdb keeps only in-frame clones here, not all; method: immunoSEQ multiplex PCR. In the table there are some 51,000 clones, almost 95% of which are singletons. Germline V CDR1 and CDR2: SGHDN, FVKESK. V lost 2 bases and J 6 bases, leaving 11 bases between the germline ends. CDR3 length equals 14 residues. The receptor was isolated from a female donor with multiple sclerosis, enrolled in a pregnancy study. The chain couples TRBV14 to TRBJ2-1; D gene ambiguous. The starting material was CD8+ T cells from peripheral blood mononuclear cells, obtained in the first trimester of pregnancy. CDR3 nucleotides: TGTGCCAGCAGCCAAAGGCGCGGCCCCAATGAGCAGTTCTTC. It codes for CASSQRRGPNEQFF. The full variable domain, in which reference TRBV14 and TRBJ2-1 provide the parts outside the CDR3, is EAGVTQFPSHSVIEKGQTVTLRCDPISGHDNLYWYRRVMGKEIKFLLHFVKESKQDESGMPNNRFLAERTGGTYSTLKVQPAELEDSGVYFCASSQRRGPNEQFFGPGTRLTVL.